The clone carrying this T cell receptor (beta chain) has more than one count but fewer than ten. The sample comes from a study of naive and memory T cell subsets. Two oligonucleotides, mixed equimolar, formed the beta constant-region primer covering TRBC1 and TRBC2. TCRdb re-derived calls from the UMI-ligation and nested PCR reads in MiXCR, one entry per CDR3 protein. The sample records 150,000 or so distinct CDR3 sequences, approximately 15% being singletons. CD8 T cells were positively selected from what remained after CD4 positive selection. Sequencing input: naive CD4+ T cells from blood. This TCR was sampled from a human donor in good health.

The CDR3 region is CASSFGGTANYGYTF. The CDR3 DNA sequence: TGTGCCAGCAGTTTTGGTGGGACCGCAAACTATGGCTACACCTTC. The chain has TRBV27 and TRBJ1-2, with TRBD1 as a possible D gene (5 bases). The length of the CDR3 is 15 residues. V was shortened by 3 bases and J by 2 bases, with 13 bases between the two germline ends. From germline, CDR1 is MNHEY and CDR2 SMNVEV (reference sequence).